The clone carrying this T cell receptor (beta chain) showed up just once. The sample belongs to a study of blood T cell repertoires in COVID-19. Study summary: COVID-19 samples, acute and convalescent, were from the United States, Italy and Spain. In each case, the material was cDNA or gDNA derived from T cells, B-cell-depleted T cells, or PBMCs.

Germline CDR1 and CDR2: SGHNT and YYREEE (reference sequence). There are 13 residues in the CDR3. Germline trimming cut 3 bases from V and 8 bases from J; bases unmatched to any gene: 5. Original processing methods: Researchers report that nucleated cell counts were estimated from reference gene primer amplification. TCRdb's copy holds only in-frame clones and misses some; the assay was immunoSEQ multiplex PCR. The D gene and trimming were derived from the DNA, and the V and J assignments and clone size from that table. The table lists roughly 160,000 clones, roughly 84% of them singletons, with 13% to 15% in the top ten.

The TCR was taken from a man younger than 35 with active or convalescent COVID-19. Source material: peripheral blood. The chain couples TRBV5-4 to TRBJ1-3, with 7 bases identical to TRBD1. The CDR3 bases are TGTGCCAGCAGCTCGGGACAGAGGGACACCATATATTTT. This sequence encodes CASSSGQRDTIYF.